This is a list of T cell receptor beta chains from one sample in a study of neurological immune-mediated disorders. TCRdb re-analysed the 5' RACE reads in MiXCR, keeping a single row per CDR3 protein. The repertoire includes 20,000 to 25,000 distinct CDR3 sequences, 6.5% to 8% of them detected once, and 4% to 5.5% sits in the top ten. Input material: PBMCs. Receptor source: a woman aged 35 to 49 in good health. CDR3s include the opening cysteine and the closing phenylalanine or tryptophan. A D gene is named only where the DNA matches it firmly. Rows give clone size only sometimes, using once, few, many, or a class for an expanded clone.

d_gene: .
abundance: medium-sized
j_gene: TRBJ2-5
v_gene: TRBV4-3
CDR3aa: CASSQRGGNQETQYF
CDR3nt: TGCGCCAGCAGCCAGAGGGGCGGAAACCAAGAGACCCAGTACTTC

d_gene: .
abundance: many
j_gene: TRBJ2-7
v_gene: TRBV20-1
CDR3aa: CSARGSRYEQYF
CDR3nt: TGCAGTGCTAGAGGGTCCCGTTACGAGCAGTACTTC

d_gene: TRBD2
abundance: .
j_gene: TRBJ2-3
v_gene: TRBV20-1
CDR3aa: CSARVGREADTQYF
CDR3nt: TGCAGTGCTAGAGTAGGGCGGGAGGCAGATACGCAGTATTTT

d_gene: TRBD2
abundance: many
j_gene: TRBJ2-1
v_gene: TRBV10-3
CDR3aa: CAIRETSAVRNEQFF
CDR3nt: TGTGCCATCAGGGAGACTAGCGCAGTCAGGAATGAGCAGTTCTTC

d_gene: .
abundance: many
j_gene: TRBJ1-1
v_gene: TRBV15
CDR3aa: CATSRLDTEAFF
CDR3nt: TGTGCCACCAGCAGATTGGACACTGAAGCTTTCTTT

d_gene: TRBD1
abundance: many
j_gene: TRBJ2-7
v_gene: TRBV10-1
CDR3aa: CASSDRDRVSYEQYF
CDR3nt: TGCGCCAGCAGTGACCGGGACAGGGTCTCCTACGAGCAGTACTTC

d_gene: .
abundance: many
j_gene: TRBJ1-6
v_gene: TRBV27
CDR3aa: CASSLKLTGRINSPLHF
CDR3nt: TGTGCCAGCAGTTTAAAGCTCACAGGGCGGATTAATTCACCCCTCCACTTT

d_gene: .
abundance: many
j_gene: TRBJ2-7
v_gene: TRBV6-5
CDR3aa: CASSSLARRERDEQYF
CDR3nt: TGTGCCAGCAGTTCCTTAGCTAGAAGGGAGCGCGACGAGCAGTACTTC

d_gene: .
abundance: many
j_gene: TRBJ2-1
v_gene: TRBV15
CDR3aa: CATSTRGRDEQFF
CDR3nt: TGTGCCACCAGCACCCGGGGGCGGGATGAGCAGTTCTTC

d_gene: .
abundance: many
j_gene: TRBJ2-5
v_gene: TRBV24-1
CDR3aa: CATSDPAASGETQYF
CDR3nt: TGTGCCACCAGTGATCCGGCGGCCTCGGGAGAGACCCAGTACTTC

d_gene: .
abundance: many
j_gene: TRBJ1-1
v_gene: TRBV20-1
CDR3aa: CSAILSTNTEAFF
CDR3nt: TGCAGTGCTATCCTGAGTACAAACACTGAAGCTTTCTTT

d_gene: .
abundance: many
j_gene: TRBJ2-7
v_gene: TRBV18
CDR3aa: CASSLGAQGGIYEQYF
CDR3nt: TGTGCCAGCTCACTAGGGGCCCAGGGCGGAATCTACGAGCAGTACTTC

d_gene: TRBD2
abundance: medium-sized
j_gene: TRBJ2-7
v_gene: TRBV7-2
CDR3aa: CASSLQPSGNNEQYF
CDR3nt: TGTGCCAGCAGCTTACAACCTAGCGGGAACAACGAGCAGTACTTC

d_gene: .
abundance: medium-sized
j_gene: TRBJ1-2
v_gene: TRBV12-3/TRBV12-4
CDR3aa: CASSQDTWDYGYTF
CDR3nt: TGTGCCAGCAGCCAGGATACCTGGGACTATGGCTACACCTTC

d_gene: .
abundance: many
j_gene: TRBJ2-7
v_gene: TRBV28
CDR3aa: CASSRGAGTSYEQYF
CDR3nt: TGTGCCAGCAGCCGAGGGGCGGGAACCTCCTACGAGCAGTACTTC

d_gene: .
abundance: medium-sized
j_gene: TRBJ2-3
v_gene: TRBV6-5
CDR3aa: CASRRDSPDTQYF
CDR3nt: TGTGCCAGCAGACGCGACAGTCCAGATACGCAGTATTTT

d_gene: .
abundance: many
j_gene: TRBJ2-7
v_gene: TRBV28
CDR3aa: CASSPHSSVSYEQYF
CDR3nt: TGTGCCAGCAGTCCTCACAGTTCCGTCTCCTACGAGCAGTACTTC

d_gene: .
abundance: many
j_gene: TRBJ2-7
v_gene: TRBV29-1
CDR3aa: CSVEAPGEQYF
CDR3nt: TGCAGCGTTGAAGCCCCTGGCGAGCAGTACTTC

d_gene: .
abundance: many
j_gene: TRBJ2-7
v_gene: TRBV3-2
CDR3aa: CASRLRGSYEQYF
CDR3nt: TGTGCCAGCAGACTCCGGGGATCCTACGAGCAGTACTTC

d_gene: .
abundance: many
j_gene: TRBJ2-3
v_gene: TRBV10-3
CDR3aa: CAIGGDTDTQYF
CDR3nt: TGTGCCATCGGAGGGGACACAGATACGCAGTATTTT

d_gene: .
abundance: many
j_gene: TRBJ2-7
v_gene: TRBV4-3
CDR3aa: CASSLSSQGSYEQYF
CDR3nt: TGCGCCAGCAGCCTCTCCTCACAGGGTTCCTACGAGCAGTACTTC

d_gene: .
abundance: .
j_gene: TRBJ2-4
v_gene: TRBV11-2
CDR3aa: CASSLDVQGTWDLAKNIQYF
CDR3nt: TGTGCCAGCAGCTTAGACGTGCAGGGGACTTGGGACTTAGCCAAAAACATTCAGTACTTC

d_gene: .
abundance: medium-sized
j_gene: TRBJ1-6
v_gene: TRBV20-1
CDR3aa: CSAIRDYNSPLHF
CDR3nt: TGCAGTGCTATCCGGGATTATAATTCACCCCTCCACTTT

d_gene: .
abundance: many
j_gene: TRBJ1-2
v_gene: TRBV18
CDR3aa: CASSPSLNYGYTF
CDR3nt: TGTGCCAGCTCACCTTCCCTTAACTATGGCTACACCTTC

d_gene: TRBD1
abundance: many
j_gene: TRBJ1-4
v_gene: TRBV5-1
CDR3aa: CASSWGQAGSEKLFF
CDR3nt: TGCGCCAGCAGCTGGGGACAGGCTGGCAGTGAAAAACTGTTTTTT

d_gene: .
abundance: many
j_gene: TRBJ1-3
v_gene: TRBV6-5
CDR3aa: CASSYLPGGYSGNTIYF
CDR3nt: TGTGCCAGCAGTTACCTACCTGGAGGGTACTCTGGAAACACCATATATTTT

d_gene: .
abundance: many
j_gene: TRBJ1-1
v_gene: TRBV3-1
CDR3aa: CASSQVEADSEAFF
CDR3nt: TGTGCCAGCAGCCAAGTAGAGGCAGACAGTGAAGCTTTCTTT

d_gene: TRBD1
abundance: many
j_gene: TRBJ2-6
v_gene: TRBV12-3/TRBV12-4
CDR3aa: CASSYDRGLPGANVLTF
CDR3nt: TGTGCCAGCAGCTACGACAGGGGGTTGCCTGGGGCCAACGTCCTGACTTTC

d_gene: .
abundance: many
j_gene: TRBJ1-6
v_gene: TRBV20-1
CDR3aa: CSARAGQGRGYDSPLHF
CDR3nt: TGCAGTGCTAGAGCGGGTCAGGGGAGGGGGTATGATTCGCCCCTCCACTTT

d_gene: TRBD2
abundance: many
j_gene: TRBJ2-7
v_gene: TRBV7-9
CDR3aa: CASSLVTSGREEQYF
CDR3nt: TGTGCCAGCAGCTTAGTCACTAGCGGGAGGGAAGAGCAGTACTTC

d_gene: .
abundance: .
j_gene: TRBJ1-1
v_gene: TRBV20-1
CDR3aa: CSATQGADTEAFF
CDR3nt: TGCAGTGCTACACAGGGTGCTGACACTGAAGCTTTCTTT

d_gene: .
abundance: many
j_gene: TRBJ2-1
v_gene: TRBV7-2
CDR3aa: CASSLAQRTGRDEQFF
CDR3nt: TGTGCCAGCAGCTTAGCGCAGAGGACCGGTAGAGATGAGCAGTTCTTC

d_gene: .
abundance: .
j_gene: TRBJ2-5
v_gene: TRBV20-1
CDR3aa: CSARDRAVKGTQYF
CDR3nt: TGCAGTGCTAGAGATAGGGCAGTCAAAGGGACCCAGTACTTC

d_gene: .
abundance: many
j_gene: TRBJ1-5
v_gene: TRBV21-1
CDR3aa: CASRKRAAQPQHF
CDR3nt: TGTGCCAGCAGGAAAAGGGCGGCTCAGCCCCAGCATTTT

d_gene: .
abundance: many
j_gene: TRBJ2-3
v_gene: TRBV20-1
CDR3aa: CSASTIRERPTDTQYF
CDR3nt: TGCAGTGCTAGCACAATCAGGGAGAGGCCCACTGATACGCAGTATTTT

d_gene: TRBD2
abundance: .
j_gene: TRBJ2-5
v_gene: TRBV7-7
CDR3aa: CASSPAGGTQETQYF
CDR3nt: TGTGCCAGCAGCCCGGCGGGAGGGACGCAAGAGACCCAGTACTTC

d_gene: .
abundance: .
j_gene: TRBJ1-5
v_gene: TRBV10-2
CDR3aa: CASSRQVNQPQHF
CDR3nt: TGCGCCAGCAGTCGGCAGGTAAATCAGCCCCAGCATTTT

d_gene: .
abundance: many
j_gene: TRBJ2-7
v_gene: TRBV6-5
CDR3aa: CASSWGPGDVGQYF
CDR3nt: TGTGCCAGCAGTTGGGGCCCGGGGGACGTAGGGCAGTACTTC

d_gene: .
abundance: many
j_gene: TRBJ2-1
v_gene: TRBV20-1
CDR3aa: CSAIGSRSHGNEQFF
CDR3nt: TGCAGTGCCATCGGGAGCAGAAGCCACGGCAATGAGCAGTTCTTC

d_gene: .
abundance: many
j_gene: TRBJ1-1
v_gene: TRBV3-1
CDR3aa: CASSPLDGTEAFF
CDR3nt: TGTGCCAGCAGCCCATTGGACGGAACTGAAGCTTTCTTT

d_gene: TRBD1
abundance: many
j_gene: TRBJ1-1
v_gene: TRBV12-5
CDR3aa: CASGPDRGQAFF
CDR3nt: TGTGCTAGTGGTCCGGACAGGGGGCAAGCTTTCTTT

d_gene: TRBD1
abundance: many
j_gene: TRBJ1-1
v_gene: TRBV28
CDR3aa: CASSQDRVTEAFF
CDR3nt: TGTGCCAGCAGCCAGGACAGGGTAACTGAAGCTTTCTTT

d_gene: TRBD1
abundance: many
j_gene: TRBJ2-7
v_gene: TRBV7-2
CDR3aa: CASSYQDRLTYEQYF
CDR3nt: TGTGCCAGCAGCTACCAGGACAGGTTGACCTACGAGCAGTACTTC

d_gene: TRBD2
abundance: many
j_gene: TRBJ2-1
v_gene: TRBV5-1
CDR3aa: CASSLLAGGQSSYNEQFF
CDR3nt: TGCGCCAGCAGCTTGCTAGCGGGAGGCCAGAGCTCCTACAATGAGCAGTTCTTC

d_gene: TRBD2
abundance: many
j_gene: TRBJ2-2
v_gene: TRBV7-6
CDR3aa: CASSFNQAGANTGELFF
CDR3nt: TGTGCCAGCAGCTTTAACCAAGCGGGAGCGAACACCGGGGAGCTGTTTTTT

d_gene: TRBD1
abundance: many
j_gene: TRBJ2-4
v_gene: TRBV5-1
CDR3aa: CASSWTGDLAKNIQYF
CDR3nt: TGCGCCAGCAGTTGGACAGGGGACCTAGCCAAAAACATTCAGTACTTC

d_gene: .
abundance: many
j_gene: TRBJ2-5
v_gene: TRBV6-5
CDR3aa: CASSFSDGQETQYF
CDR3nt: TGTGCCAGCAGTTTCTCGGACGGACAAGAGACCCAGTACTTC

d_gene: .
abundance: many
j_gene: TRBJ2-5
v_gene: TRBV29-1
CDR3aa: CSVADGQETQYF
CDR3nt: TGCAGCGTTGCGGACGGACAAGAGACCCAGTACTTC

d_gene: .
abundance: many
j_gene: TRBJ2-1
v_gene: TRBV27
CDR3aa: CASSLSSISYNEQFF
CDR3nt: TGTGCCAGCAGTTTGTCAAGCATTTCCTACAATGAGCAGTTCTTC

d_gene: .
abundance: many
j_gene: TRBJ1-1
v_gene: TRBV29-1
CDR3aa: CSVGGTTVNTEAFF
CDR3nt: TGCAGCGTTGGGGGAACGACAGTGAACACTGAAGCTTTCTTT

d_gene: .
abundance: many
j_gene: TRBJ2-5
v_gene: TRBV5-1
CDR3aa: CASSLAGLDQETQYF
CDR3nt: TGCGCCAGCAGCTTGGCCGGATTGGACCAAGAGACCCAGTACTTC

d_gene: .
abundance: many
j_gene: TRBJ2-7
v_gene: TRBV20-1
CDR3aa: CSASGSRGDEQYF
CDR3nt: TGCAGTGCTAGTGGATCTAGGGGAGACGAGCAGTACTTC

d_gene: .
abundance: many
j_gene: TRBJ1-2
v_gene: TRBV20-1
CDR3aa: CSARSSGDYGYTF
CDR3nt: TGCAGTGCTAGGTCGTCGGGGGACTATGGCTACACCTTC

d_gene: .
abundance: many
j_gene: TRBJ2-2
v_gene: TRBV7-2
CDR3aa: CASSTGTGELFF
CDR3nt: TGTGCCAGCAGTACGGGCACCGGGGAGCTGTTTTTT

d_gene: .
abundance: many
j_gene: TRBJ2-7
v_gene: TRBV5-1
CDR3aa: CASSLGFYEQYF
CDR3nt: TGCGCCAGCAGCTTGGGTTTCTACGAGCAGTACTTC